What follows are 25 T cell receptor beta chains derived from one specimen sequenced in a study of beta chain features in type 1 diabetes. Study-wide results and limits: Type 1 diabetes patients showed a moderate but significant shortening of TCRB CDR3s in all four CD4+ subsets.

The sequenced template was cDNA made from the entire isolated RNA. Libraries were prepared by immunoSEQ multiplex PCR; TCRdb keeps only in-frame clonotypes and omits some of them. The table includes under 150,000 clones, 17% detected once. Their recognized antigens are unknown. Sequences were obtained from central memory CD4+ T cells from blood. These receptors all stem from a man between 18 and 29 years old with type 1 diabetes.

This chain joins TRBV4-2 and TRBJ2-3; a possible D gene is TRBD2 (6 bases). This CDR3 spans 16 amino acids. The germline V and J ends were trimmed by 4 bases and 4 bases, with 18 bases remaining between them. The germline V gene encodes CDR1 LGHNA and CDR2 YNFKEQ. This chain's CDR3 is CASSRGLPRGPDTQYF. The CDR3 DNA is TGTGCCAGCAGCCGGGGACTGCCGAGGGGTCCAGATACGCAGTATTTT.

This rearrangement joins TRBV7-6 to TRBJ2-5; D call uncertain. Trimming removed 3 bases from V and 0 bases from J, with 5 bases in between. Germline V CDR1 and CDR2: SGHVS, FNYEAQ. The CDR3 has 13 residues. In nucleotides, the CDR3 is TGTGCCAGCAGCTTGGCAGACCAAGAGACCCAGTACTTC. It specifies CASSLADQETQYF.

The chain uses TRBV2 and TRBJ2-1, with 11 nucleotides matching TRBD2. V dropped 8 bases and J dropped 15; count of bases not matched to a gene: 15. The CDR3 extends over 14 amino acids. Germline V lookup: CDR1 SNHLY, CDR2 FYNNEI. This chain's CDR3 is CASGNPGLAGGLFF. The CDR3 region has the DNA TGTGCCAGCGGTAACCCCGGACTAGCGGGCGGTCTGTTCTTC. Full variable domain (outside the CDR3, taken from reference TRBV2 and TRBJ2-1): EPEVTQTPSHQVTQMGQEVILRCVPISNHLYFYWYRQILGQKVEFLVSFYNNEISEKSEIFDDQFSVERPDGSNFTLKIRSTKLEDSAMYFCASGNPGLAGGLFFGPGTRLTVL.

This clone occurred a few times. The chain joins TRBV30 to TRBJ1-4; possible D gene TRBD1, 5 bases. V was trimmed by 4 bases and J by 2 bases, leaving 14 bases between them. The germline CDR1 and CDR2 sequences are GTSNPN and SVGIG (reference sequence). This CDR3 spans 15 amino acids. This CDR3 is CAWTSLGATNEKLFF. CDR3 nucleotides: TGTGCCTGGACCTCGCTCGGGGCGACTAATGAAAAACTGTTTTTT. Filled out from reference TRBV30 and TRBJ1-4, the complete variable domain reads SQTIHQWPATLVQPVGSPLSLECTVEGTSNPNLYWYRQAAGRGLQLLFYSVGIGQISSEVPQNLSASRPQDRQFILSSKKLLLSDSGFYLCAWTSLGATNEKLFFGSGTQLSVL.

The chain couples TRBV29-1 to TRBJ2-1; D is uncertain. The germline gives CDR1 SQVTM, CDR2 ANQGSEA. CDR3 size: 16 residues. The ends were cut back, 3 bases at V and 4 bases at J, with 19 bases in the middle. The CDR3 here is CSVEWSWQRPYNEQFF. The CDR3 DNA is TGCAGCGTTGAGTGGTCATGGCAGCGACCTTACAATGAGCAGTTCTTC.

V and J are TRBV2 and TRBJ1-2; 9 positions agree with TRBD1. Germline V lookup: CDR1 SNHLY, CDR2 FYNNEI. The length of the CDR3 is 14 residues. Trimming removed 6 bases from V and 6 bases from J; junction bases left unmatched: 8. CDR3 bases: TGTGCCAGCAGGGGAAGCGGACAGGGGAATGGCTACACCTTC. Translating it yields CASRGSGQGNGYTF. The full variable domain, rest sourced from reference TRBV2 and TRBJ1-2, is EPEVTQTPSHQVTQMGQEVILRCVPISNHLYFYWYRQILGQKVEFLVSFYNNEISEKSEIFDDQFSVERPDGSNFTLKIRSTKLEDSAMYFCASRGSGQGNGYTFGSGTRLTVV.

In this sample, this clone turned up a few times. V and J are TRBV27 and TRBJ2-7, with D possibly being TRBD1 or TRBD2 (6 bases each). V lost 0 bases to trimming and J lost 7 bases, with 13 bases between them. CDR1 is MNHEY and CDR2 is SMNVEV in the germline V gene (reference sequence). This CDR3 comprises 14 residues. The chain's CDR3 is CASSLSWGAGEQYF. CDR3 nucleotides: TGTGCCAGCAGTTTATCGTGGGGGGCGGGAGAGCAGTACTTC.

In its sample, this clone was seen a few times. The chain joins TRBV2 to TRBJ2-5; 7 nucleotides match TRBD2. Germline V gene sequence: CDR1 SNHLY, CDR2 FYNNEI. The CDR3 is 15 amino acids. Trimming took 4 bases from V and 3 from J; bases not matched to a gene: 8. CDR3: CASSGTGTTKETQYF. The CDR3 DNA is TGTGCCAGCAGTGGTACGGGGACTACAAAAGAGACCCAGTACTTC.

This clone was counted between two and nine times. The J gene is TRBJ2-5, the V gene TRBV29-1; D might be TRBD1 (6 bases). The V end lost 1 base, the J end lost 2 bases, and 11 bases lay between the germline ends. The CDR3 covers 14 residues. Germline assignment: CDR1 SQVTM and CDR2 ANQGSEA. The DNA of the CDR3 is TGCAGCGTTGAAGGAGTCAGGGGTCAAGAGACCCAGTACTTC. Amino acids: CSVEGVRGQETQYF.

This chain uses TRBV29-1 with TRBJ2-6; D perhaps matches TRBD2 (6 bases). V was trimmed by 1 base and J by 1 base, leaving 8 bases between them. The CDR3 has 15 amino acids. CDR1 is SQVTM and CDR2 is ANQGSEA in the germline V gene. CDR3 nucleotides: TGCAGCGTTGAAGCGGGGGTATCTGGGGCCAACGTCCTGACTTTC. Translation: CSVEAGVSGANVLTF.

This rearrangement joins TRBV5-6 to TRBJ2-2, with TRBD2 identical over 7 bases. V trimming: 6 bases; J trimming: 2 bases; junction bases outside the gene matches: 7. The CDR3 runs to 15 residues. The V gene's germline CDR1 is SGHDT and CDR2 YYEEEE. The CDR3 spells CASIKRGLNTGELFF. The CDR3 DNA follows: TGTGCCAGCATCAAGCGGGGACTAAACACCGGGGAGCTGTTTTTT.

This clone has at least ten counts. CDR3: CSVGRREVNTEAFF. The CDR3 DNA sequence: TGCAGCGTCGGGCGAAGAGAAGTGAACACTGAAGCTTTCTTT. The rearrangement links TRBV29-1 to TRBJ1-1; no firm D call. CDR3 length: 14 residues. Deletions cut 6 bases from V and 0 bases from J, with 14 bases between. The germline CDR1 and CDR2 sequences are SQVTM and ANQGSEA.

The genes are TRBV6-5 and TRBJ2-3; D might be TRBD2 (6 bases). Trimming removed 8 bases at V and 1 base at J, with 10 bases between. The CDR3 runs 13 residues. Germline V gene data show CDR1 as MNHEY and CDR2 as SVGAGI. CDR3 nucleotide sequence: TGTGCCAGCCTAGCTAGCGGCACAGATACGCAGTATTTT. Translated: CASLASGTDTQYF.

This clone turned up a few times. The CDR3 loop is CASSSSGEYKETQYF. In nucleotides, the CDR3 is TGTGCCAGCAGTTCTAGCGGGGAATACAAAGAGACCCAGTACTTC. The rearrangement links TRBV6-5 to TRBJ2-5, with 9 bases that match TRBD2. The germline V gene has CDR1 MNHEY and CDR2 SVGAGI. The V segment lost 4 bases and the J segment 3 bases; nucleotides outside the gene matches: 6. The CDR3 contains 15 residues.

This clone was counted between two and nine times. The V gene is TRBV7-2, the J gene TRBJ2-3, with D possibly TRBD2 on 5 matching bases. With 1 base removed from V and 2 bases from J, the gap between germline ends came to 7 bases. There are 14 residues in the CDR3. Germline assignment: CDR1 SGHTA and CDR2 FQGNSA. CDR3 in amino acids: CASSLERFTDTQYF. DNA of the CDR3: TGTGCCAGCAGCTTAGAGCGGTTCACAGATACGCAGTATTTT.

The V call is TRBV15, the J call TRBJ2-3; no clear D gene. This CDR3 is 12 amino acids long. V was trimmed by 3 bases and J by 6 bases, leaving 7 bases between them. Looked up from germline, CDR1 is LNHNV and CDR2 is YYDKDF (reference sequence). The CDR3: CATSRPRDTQYF. In nucleotides, the CDR3 is TGTGCCACCAGCAGGCCTAGGGATACGCAGTATTTT.

This clone was counted at least ten times. The chain couples TRBV4-2 to TRBJ2-7, with no clear D. The CDR3 covers 11 residues. Per the germline V gene, CDR1 is LGHNA and CDR2 is YNFKEQ. Trimming took off 1 base at V and 10 bases at J, with 8 bases between the two ends. The CDR3 protein is CASSQGGRQYF. CDR3 DNA: TGTGCCAGCAGCCAAGGAGGAAGACAGTACTTC.

V usage is TRBV2 and J usage is TRBJ2-7; 9 bases map to TRBD2. Germline CDR1 reads SNHLY; CDR2 reads FYNNEI. V was clipped by 2 bases and J by 9 bases; unmatched bases: 8. This CDR3 spans 14 amino acids. Here the CDR3 DNA reads TGTGCCAGCAGTGAAACGCGGGAGGGCCCAGGGCAGTACTTC. Translating gives CASSETREGPGQYF.

The chain recombines TRBV6-5 with TRBJ1-2; 8 bases agree with TRBD1. The CDR3 is 13 residues long. Trimming removed 4 bases from V and 8 bases from J; junction bases left unmatched: 6. Germline V CDR1 and CDR2: MNHEY, SVGAGI. CDR3 nucleotides: TGTGCCAGCAGTTCCGACAGGGGAGGAGGCTACACCTTC. Its translation is CASSSDRGGGYTF.

The chain uses TRBV4-3 and TRBJ2-1; 7 bases align to TRBD1. CDR1 is LGHNA, CDR2 YSLEER, per germline. The CDR3 sequence is 16 residues long. J gave up 3 bases and V 1 base, and 6 bases lay outside the gene matches. CDR3 sequence (DNA): TGCGCCAGCAGCCAAGTTTGGGGGACAGACTACAATGAGCAGTTCTTC. This translates into CASSQVWGTDYNEQFF.

This clone was found a few times. The rearrangement links TRBV6-5 to TRBJ2-2; no firm D call. V was shortened by 8 bases and J by 5 bases, with 18 bases between the two germline ends. CDR1 MNHEY and CDR2 SVGAGI come from the germline V gene. The CDR3 runs 15 residues. The CDR3 DNA is TGTGCCAGCTTATATGATAAGGGTCGGACCGGGGAGCTGTTTTTT. Translated, it gives CASLYDKGRTGELFF.

This clone appeared a few times. This chain joins TRBV25-1 and TRBJ1-5; D is perhaps TRBD1 (5 bases). The CDR3 extends over 16 amino acids. Germline V gene lookup returns CDR1 MGHDK and CDR2 SYGVNS. V was trimmed by 8 bases and J by 6 bases, leaving 23 bases between them. CDR3 sequence: CASLEEGLGVGQPQHF. The CDR3 DNA sequence: TGTGCCAGCCTGGAGGAGGGGCTCGGAGTTGGTCAGCCCCAGCATTTT.

This clone was seen only a few times. J is TRBJ2-3 and V is TRBV6-5; maybe TRBD1 (6 bases). This CDR3 is built from 13 residues. Trimming shortened V by 6 bases and J by 5 bases, and 12 bases separated the two germline ends. The V gene's germline CDR1 is MNHEY and CDR2 SVGAGI. In DNA form, the CDR3 reads TGTGCCAGCAGGGACACAGGGAAAGATACGCAGTATTTT. This translates into CASRDTGKDTQYF.

The chain links TRBV6-1 to TRBJ2-1; D is unclear. Germline CDR1 reads MNHNS; CDR2 reads SASEGT. Trimming left V 2 bases short and J 10 bases short, with 9 bases between. CDR3 length: 12 amino acids. The CDR3 is CASSETPNEQFF. The CDR3 nucleotides are TGTGCCAGCAGTGAAACCCCCAACGAGCAGTTCTTC.

Many counts were recorded for this clone. This chain connects TRBV10-3 to TRBJ1-5; D not resolved. V was pared by 8 bases and J by 1 base, with 9 bases between. CDR3 length equals 13 residues. The germline gives CDR1 ENHRY, CDR2 SYGVKD. The CDR3 reads CAIHHDSNQPQHF. The CDR3 nucleotides are TGTGCCATCCACCATGACAGCAATCAGCCCCAGCATTTT.